This T cell receptor beta chain stems from a study of OX40 agonist ivuxolimab in advanced cancers. General study findings and limits: Expanded clones were, on average, more numerous in CD8+ T cells than in CD4+.

Profiled with immunoSEQ multiplex PCR; TCRdb holds only in-frame clones, not every one. The table lists some 94,000 clones, around 91% of them singletons. Details on this clone: The antigen is undetermined.

This CDR3 is 15 amino acids long. Germline V lookup: CDR1 SGHDN, CDR2 FVKESK. Trimming took off 3 bases at V and 4 bases at J, with 12 bases between the two ends. This sample comprised CD4+ or CD8+ T cells sorted from blood, obtained in a trial of the OX40 agonist ivuxolimab. The genes are TRBV14 and TRBJ1-4; the D gene is possibly TRBD1 (6 bases). The TCR originated in an adult with an advanced solid tumor such as melanoma, head and neck, liver or kidney cancer. The CDR3 reads CASSQLQGINEKLFF. The CDR3 DNA reads as TGTGCCAGCAGCCAGTTACAGGGCATTAATGAAAAACTGTTTTTT.